Listed below are T cell receptor beta chains from one sample, sequenced in a study of CD8+ T cells in alopecia areata. TCRdb keeps only in-frame clones here, not all; method: immunoSEQ multiplex PCR. The sample shows tens of thousands of clones, 29% of them seen only once. The sample was CD8+ T cells sorted from blood, taken at week 4, from a patient treated with tofacitinib. The receptors were gathered from a human donor with alopecia areata. Each CDR3 is given with its conserved first and last residue. Each record gives: J gene, D gene, CDR3 length, clone size, V gene, CDR3 DNA, CDR3 protein. The D gene is left open where the match is weak. Size tells how often a clone was seen (once, few, many) or the class of an expanded clone, and some rows leave it out.

j_gene: TRBJ2-3
d_gene: TRBD2
len: 16
abundance: .
v_gene: TRBV5-1
CDR3nt: TGCGCCAGCAGCTTGGAATTAGCGGGAGGGTCATTCACGCAGTATTTT
CDR3aa: CASSLELAGGSFTQYF

j_gene: TRBJ2-7
d_gene: .
len: 15
abundance: few
v_gene: TRBV7-9
CDR3nt: TGTGCCAGCTGCACCTCGGGACGTGGGGACTACGAGCAGTACTTC
CDR3aa: CASCTSGRGDYEQYF

j_gene: TRBJ2-2
d_gene: TRBD2
len: 15
abundance: many
v_gene: TRBV7-6
CDR3nt: TGTGCCAGCAGCGTGACTAGCGGGACAACCGGGGAGCTGTTTTTT
CDR3aa: CASSVTSGTTGELFF

j_gene: TRBJ2-1
d_gene: .
len: 13
abundance: few
v_gene: TRBV19
CDR3nt: TGTGCCAGTAGTAGGAGGGACGGGAATGAGCAGTTCTTC
CDR3aa: CASSRRDGNEQFF

j_gene: TRBJ2-3
d_gene: TRBD2
len: 19
abundance: .
v_gene: TRBV23-1
CDR3nt: TGCGCCAGCAGTGGACAGGCCACGGGACTAGCGGGCCCCAAGGATACGCAGTATTTT
CDR3aa: CASSGQATGLAGPKDTQYF

j_gene: TRBJ2-7
d_gene: TRBD2
len: 13
abundance: few
v_gene: TRBV29-1
CDR3nt: TGCAGCGTTGGGACTAGCGTCTCCTACGAGCAGTACTTC
CDR3aa: CSVGTSVSYEQYF

j_gene: TRBJ2-1
d_gene: TRBD2
len: 14
abundance: .
v_gene: TRBV15
CDR3nt: TGTGCCACCATGACTAGCGGGAGACGTGATGAGCAGTTCTTC
CDR3aa: CATMTSGRRDEQFF

j_gene: TRBJ2-1
d_gene: TRBD2
len: 16
abundance: .
v_gene: TRBV4-1
CDR3nt: TGCGCCAGCTCGGGGGTTGCGGGAGGGCCCTACAATGAGCAGTTCTTC
CDR3aa: CASSGVAGGPYNEQFF

j_gene: TRBJ1-1
d_gene: TRBD1
len: 12
abundance: .
v_gene: TRBV27
CDR3nt: TGTGCCAGTGGACAGGGAAGCACTGAAGCTTTCTTT
CDR3aa: CASGQGSTEAFF

j_gene: TRBJ2-1
d_gene: .
len: 12
abundance: .
v_gene: TRBV5-1
CDR3nt: TGCGCCAGCAGCTTGATAGTCAATGAGCAGTTCTTC
CDR3aa: CASSLIVNEQFF

j_gene: TRBJ2-7
d_gene: TRBD2
len: 13
abundance: few
v_gene: TRBV29-1
CDR3nt: TGCAGCGTTGTCGCGGGAGTGGGCTACGAGCAGTACTTC
CDR3aa: CSVVAGVGYEQYF

j_gene: TRBJ2-7
d_gene: .
len: 12
abundance: .
v_gene: TRBV7-9
CDR3nt: TGTGCCAGCAGCCAGCCCCCCTACGAGCAGTACTTC
CDR3aa: CASSQPPYEQYF

j_gene: TRBJ1-1
d_gene: .
len: 16
abundance: .
v_gene: TRBV6-5
CDR3nt: TGTGCCAGCAGTTACTCGACGGCCAGTATGAACACTGAAGCTTTCTTT
CDR3aa: CASSYSTASMNTEAFF

j_gene: TRBJ1-1
d_gene: .
len: 16
abundance: .
v_gene: TRBV11-2
CDR3nt: TGTGCCAGCAGCCTCGGATTTCGGACAACGAACACTGAAGCTTTCTTT
CDR3aa: CASSLGFRTTNTEAFF

j_gene: TRBJ2-7
d_gene: TRBD1
len: 13
abundance: few
v_gene: TRBV6-5
CDR3nt: TGTGCCAGCAGTTACGGGACAGTTTACGAGCAGTACTTC
CDR3aa: CASSYGTVYEQYF

j_gene: TRBJ1-5
d_gene: .
len: 14
abundance: few
v_gene: TRBV30
CDR3nt: TGTGCCTGGAGTGTCGGGCAGGGCAATCAGCCCCAGCATTTT
CDR3aa: CAWSVGQGNQPQHF

j_gene: TRBJ1-2
d_gene: .
len: 15
abundance: .
v_gene: TRBV29-1
CDR3nt: TGCAGCGTTGGGGACTGGACGGGATCATCCTATGGCTACACCTTC
CDR3aa: CSVGDWTGSSYGYTF

j_gene: TRBJ1-1
d_gene: .
len: 16
abundance: .
v_gene: TRBV15
CDR3nt: TGTGCCACCAGCAGAGGCGACTCGGACGGAAACACTGAAGCTTTCTTT
CDR3aa: CATSRGDSDGNTEAFF

j_gene: TRBJ1-2
d_gene: .
len: 11
abundance: .
v_gene: TRBV30
CDR3nt: TGTGCCGGAGGGGGGGCCAATGGCTACACCTTC
CDR3aa: CAGGGANGYTF

j_gene: TRBJ2-1
d_gene: TRBD1
len: 14
abundance: .
v_gene: TRBV29-1
CDR3nt: TGCAGCGTTGAGGGACAGGGCCCCTACAATGAGCAGTTCTTC
CDR3aa: CSVEGQGPYNEQFF

j_gene: TRBJ2-7
d_gene: TRBD2
len: 14
abundance: .
v_gene: TRBV28
CDR3nt: TGTGCCAGCAGAGGAACTAGCGGGAGATCGGAGCAGTACTTC
CDR3aa: CASRGTSGRSEQYF

j_gene: TRBJ1-1
d_gene: TRBD1
len: 14
abundance: few
v_gene: TRBV6-6
CDR3nt: TGTGCCAGCAGTTACGAATCTGCAGGGGGTGAAGCTTTCTTT
CDR3aa: CASSYESAGGEAFF

j_gene: TRBJ1-4
d_gene: .
len: 13
abundance: few
v_gene: TRBV6-6
CDR3nt: TGTGCCAGCAGTTTGACAGAATCAGAAAAACTGTTTTTT
CDR3aa: CASSLTESEKLFF

j_gene: TRBJ2-2
d_gene: .
len: 14
abundance: few
v_gene: TRBV29-1
CDR3nt: TGCAGCGTTGATCAGGGGCAGGGCACCGGGGAGCTGTTTTTT
CDR3aa: CSVDQGQGTGELFF

j_gene: TRBJ2-5
d_gene: .
len: 14
abundance: once
v_gene: TRBV7-9
CDR3nt: TGTGCCAGCAGCTTAGATCGGGACCAAGAGACCCAGTACTTC
CDR3aa: CASSLDRDQETQYF

j_gene: TRBJ2-7
d_gene: TRBD1
len: 16
abundance: .
v_gene: TRBV5-1
CDR3nt: TGCGCCAGCAGCTTTGGCCCGGGACAGGGGCCCTACGAGCAGTACTTC
CDR3aa: CASSFGPGQGPYEQYF

j_gene: TRBJ1-1
d_gene: TRBD1
len: 16
abundance: medium-sized
v_gene: TRBV4-3
CDR3nt: TGCGCCAGCAGCCAAGTTGTCGGGACAGGGCACTTCGGAGCTTTCTTT
CDR3aa: CASSQVVGTGHFGAFF

j_gene: TRBJ2-7
d_gene: TRBD2
len: 17
abundance: .
v_gene: TRBV29-1
CDR3nt: TGCAGCGTTGAAGTGGAAACTAGCGGGAGGGCCGCCTACGAGCAGTACTTC
CDR3aa: CSVEVETSGRAAYEQYF

j_gene: TRBJ1-1
d_gene: .
len: 19
abundance: few
v_gene: TRBV29-1
CDR3nt: TGCAGCGTTGAGTCCCCGCTGAATACGGGATCCAAGGGGGACACTGAAGCTTTCTTT
CDR3aa: CSVESPLNTGSKGDTEAFF

j_gene: TRBJ2-4
d_gene: .
len: 15
abundance: .
v_gene: TRBV28
CDR3nt: TGTGCCAGCAGTTACTGGGTCGAGGGCAAAAACATTCAGTACTTC
CDR3aa: CASSYWVEGKNIQYF

j_gene: TRBJ1-2
d_gene: .
len: 13
abundance: .
v_gene: TRBV14
CDR3nt: TGTGCCAGCAGCCATCGGAAATTCAATGGCTACACCTTC
CDR3aa: CASSHRKFNGYTF

j_gene: TRBJ2-2
d_gene: .
len: 14
abundance: once
v_gene: TRBV29-1
CDR3nt: TGCAGCGTTGACGGCAGGGGGGACACCGGGGAGCTGTTTTTT
CDR3aa: CSVDGRGDTGELFF

j_gene: TRBJ2-3
d_gene: TRBD2
len: 16
abundance: .
v_gene: TRBV30
CDR3nt: TGTGCAACCAAACTAGCGGCGGGATCTAGCACAGATACGCAGTATTTT
CDR3aa: CATKLAAGSSTDTQYF

j_gene: TRBJ1-1
d_gene: .
len: 13
abundance: .
v_gene: TRBV4-1
CDR3nt: TGCGCCAGCAGCCAGTCCAGGGTAACTGAAGCTTTCTTT
CDR3aa: CASSQSRVTEAFF

j_gene: TRBJ2-1
d_gene: TRBD2
len: 17
abundance: .
v_gene: TRBV29-1
CDR3nt: TGCAGCGTTGATGGACTAGCGGGTGCGGGCTCCTACAATGAGCAGTTCTTC
CDR3aa: CSVDGLAGAGSYNEQFF

j_gene: TRBJ1-2
d_gene: .
len: 10
abundance: few
v_gene: TRBV29-1
CDR3nt: TGCAGCGTTGAAAGGGATGGCTACACCTTC
CDR3aa: CSVERDGYTF

j_gene: TRBJ2-1
d_gene: .
len: 12
abundance: few
v_gene: TRBV15
CDR3nt: TGTGCCACCAGCAGAGGGGAGGATGAGCAGTTCTTC
CDR3aa: CATSRGEDEQFF

j_gene: TRBJ1-1
d_gene: .
len: 15
abundance: once
v_gene: TRBV29-1
CDR3nt: TGCAGCGTGGGGAAAGACAGGCCCCTGAACACTGAAGCTTTCTTT
CDR3aa: CSVGKDRPLNTEAFF

j_gene: TRBJ2-1
d_gene: .
len: 12
abundance: few
v_gene: TRBV19
CDR3nt: TGTGCCAGTAGTATTTTGTACAATGAGCAGTTCTTC
CDR3aa: CASSILYNEQFF

j_gene: TRBJ2-5
d_gene: .
len: 11
abundance: few
v_gene: TRBV11-2
CDR3nt: TGTGCCAGCAGCTTGACGATTACCCAGTACTTC
CDR3aa: CASSLTITQYF

j_gene: TRBJ2-3
d_gene: .
len: 11
abundance: .
v_gene: TRBV11-1
CDR3nt: TGTGCCAGCAGCTCCCGAGATACGCAGTATTTT
CDR3aa: CASSSRDTQYF

j_gene: TRBJ2-3
d_gene: .
len: 13
abundance: .
v_gene: TRBV27
CDR3nt: TGTGCCAGCAGTTTAGCAACTAGGGATACGCAGTATTTT
CDR3aa: CASSLATRDTQYF

j_gene: TRBJ2-7
d_gene: TRBD1
len: 16
abundance: .
v_gene: TRBV4-1
CDR3nt: TGCGCCAGCAGCCAAGTAGACCGAGGGGGACAGTACGAGCAGTACTTC
CDR3aa: CASSQVDRGGQYEQYF

j_gene: TRBJ2-1
d_gene: .
len: 14
abundance: .
v_gene: TRBV7-9
CDR3nt: TGTGCCAGCAGCGAAAGGGACACTTTAAATGAGCAGTTCTTC
CDR3aa: CASSERDTLNEQFF

j_gene: TRBJ2-7
d_gene: TRBD2
len: 17
abundance: .
v_gene: TRBV29-1
CDR3nt: TGCAGCGTTGAAGTTTCTAGCGGGGGCCCTCTATCCTACGAGCAGTACTTC
CDR3aa: CSVEVSSGGPLSYEQYF

j_gene: TRBJ1-2
d_gene: TRBD1
len: 14
abundance: few
v_gene: TRBV30
CDR3nt: TGTGCCTGGAGTGCGGCCAGGGGGAACTATGGCTACACCTTC
CDR3aa: CAWSAARGNYGYTF

j_gene: TRBJ1-5
d_gene: .
len: 14
abundance: few
v_gene: TRBV7-2
CDR3nt: TGTGCCAGCAGCTTAACCCACAGCAATCAGCCCCAGCATTTT
CDR3aa: CASSLTHSNQPQHF

j_gene: TRBJ2-1
d_gene: .
len: 13
abundance: few
v_gene: TRBV7-3
CDR3nt: TGTGCCAGCAGCCAATACTTACGCAGTGAGCAGTTCTTC
CDR3aa: CASSQYLRSEQFF

j_gene: TRBJ1-2
d_gene: TRBD1
len: 17
abundance: few
v_gene: TRBV4-1
CDR3nt: TGCGCCAGCAGCCCGACACTGGGGACAGGGGTTTCGAGTGGCTACACCTTC
CDR3aa: CASSPTLGTGVSSGYTF

j_gene: TRBJ2-5
d_gene: TRBD2
len: 13
abundance: many
v_gene: TRBV27
CDR3nt: TGTGCCAGCAAACCTAGCGGGGGAGAGACCCAGTACTTC
CDR3aa: CASKPSGGETQYF

j_gene: TRBJ2-1
d_gene: .
len: 16
abundance: few
v_gene: TRBV4-1
CDR3nt: TGTGCCAGCAGCCAAGAGGGGGGGACAGCTTACAATGAGCAGTTCTTC
CDR3aa: CASSQEGGTAYNEQFF

j_gene: TRBJ2-7
d_gene: .
len: 12
abundance: few
v_gene: TRBV29-1
CDR3nt: TGCAGCGTTGAGTCAGCTAACTACGAGCAGTACTTC
CDR3aa: CSVESANYEQYF

j_gene: TRBJ2-5
d_gene: .
len: 11
abundance: .
v_gene: TRBV29-1
CDR3nt: TGCAGCGTTGTCAGGGGAGAGACCCAGTACTTC
CDR3aa: CSVVRGETQYF

j_gene: TRBJ2-1
d_gene: .
len: 11
abundance: .
v_gene: TRBV29-1
CDR3nt: TGCAGCGTTTCTTCCCTGGGGGAGCAGTTCTTC
CDR3aa: CSVSSLGEQFF

j_gene: TRBJ2-7
d_gene: TRBD1
len: 14
abundance: .
v_gene: TRBV29-1
CDR3nt: TGCAGCGTTGAAGAGCGGGGACAGGGGGGCGAGCAGTACTTC
CDR3aa: CSVEERGQGGEQYF

j_gene: TRBJ2-5
d_gene: .
len: 13
abundance: many
v_gene: TRBV5-4
CDR3nt: TGTGCCAGCAACCTCTGGGGCCGGGAGACCCAGTACTTC
CDR3aa: CASNLWGRETQYF

j_gene: TRBJ2-1
d_gene: TRBD2
len: 16
abundance: few
v_gene: TRBV29-1
CDR3nt: TGCAGCGTTGAAGGTCTAGCGGGTTCCTCCTACAATGAGCAGTTCTTC
CDR3aa: CSVEGLAGSSYNEQFF

j_gene: TRBJ2-5
d_gene: TRBD1
len: 16
abundance: few
v_gene: TRBV15
CDR3nt: TGTGCCACAGGGATTGGACAGGGCGCGGGCCAAGAGACCCAGTACTTC
CDR3aa: CATGIGQGAGQETQYF

j_gene: TRBJ2-1
d_gene: .
len: 15
abundance: .
v_gene: TRBV15
CDR3nt: TGTGCCACCAGCAGAGAGAGGTCCATATACAATGAGCAGTTCTTC
CDR3aa: CATSRERSIYNEQFF

j_gene: TRBJ2-7
d_gene: .
len: 13
abundance: .
v_gene: TRBV7-2
CDR3nt: TGTGCCAGCAGCTTACCCGGAGCCTACGAGCAGTACTTC
CDR3aa: CASSLPGAYEQYF